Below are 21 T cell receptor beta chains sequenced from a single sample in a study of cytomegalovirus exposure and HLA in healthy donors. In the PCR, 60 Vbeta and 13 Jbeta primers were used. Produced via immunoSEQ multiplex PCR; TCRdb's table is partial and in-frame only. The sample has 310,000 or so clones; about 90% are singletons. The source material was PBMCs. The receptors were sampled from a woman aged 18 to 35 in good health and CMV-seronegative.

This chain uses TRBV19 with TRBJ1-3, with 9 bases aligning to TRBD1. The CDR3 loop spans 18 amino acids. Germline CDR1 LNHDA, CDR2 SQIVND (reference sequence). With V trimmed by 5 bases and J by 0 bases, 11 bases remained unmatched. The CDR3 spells CASSFRDRAQRSGNTIYF. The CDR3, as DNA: TGTGCCAGTAGTTTCCGGGACAGGGCCCAGCGCTCTGGAAACACCATATATTTT.

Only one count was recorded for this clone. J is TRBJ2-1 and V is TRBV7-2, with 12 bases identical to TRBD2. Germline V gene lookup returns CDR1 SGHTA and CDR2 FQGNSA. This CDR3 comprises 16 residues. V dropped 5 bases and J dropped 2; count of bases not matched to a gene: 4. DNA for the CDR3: TGTGCCAGCAGCACACCTAGCGGGGGGGCCTACAATGAGCAGTTCTTC. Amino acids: CASSTPSGGAYNEQFF.

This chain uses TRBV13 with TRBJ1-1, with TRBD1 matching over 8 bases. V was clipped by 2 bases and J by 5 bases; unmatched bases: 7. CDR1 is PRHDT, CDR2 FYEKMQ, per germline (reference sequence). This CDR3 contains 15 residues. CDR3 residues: CASSLKGQAGTEAFF. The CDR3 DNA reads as TGTGCCAGCAGCTTAAAGGGACAGGCGGGTACTGAAGCTTTCTTT.

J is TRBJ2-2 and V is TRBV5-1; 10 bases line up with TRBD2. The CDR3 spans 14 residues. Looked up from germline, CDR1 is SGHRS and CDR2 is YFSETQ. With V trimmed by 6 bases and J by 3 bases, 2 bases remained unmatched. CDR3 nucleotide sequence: TGCGCCAGCAAACTAGCGGGGTACACCGGGGAGCTGTTTTTT. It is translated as CASKLAGYTGELFF. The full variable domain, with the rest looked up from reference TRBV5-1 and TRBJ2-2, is KAGVTQTPRYLIKTRGQQVTLSCSPISGHRSVSWYQQTPGQGLQFLFEYFSETQRNKGNFPGRFSGRQFSNSRSEMNVSTLELGDSALYLCASKLAGYTGELFFGEGSRLTVL.

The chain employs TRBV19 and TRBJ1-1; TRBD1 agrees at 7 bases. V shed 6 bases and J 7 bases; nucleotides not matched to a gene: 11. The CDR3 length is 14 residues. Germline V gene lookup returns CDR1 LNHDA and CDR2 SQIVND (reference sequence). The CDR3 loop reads CASSPITGVREAFF. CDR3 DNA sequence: TGTGCCAGTAGCCCAATTACAGGGGTACGTGAAGCTTTCTTT.

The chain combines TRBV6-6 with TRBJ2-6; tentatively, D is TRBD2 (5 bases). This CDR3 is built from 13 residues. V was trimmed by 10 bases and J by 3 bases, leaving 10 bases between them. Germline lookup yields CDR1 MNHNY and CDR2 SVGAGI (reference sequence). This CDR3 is CATPGSGANVLTF. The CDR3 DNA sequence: TGTGCCACCCCGGGAAGTGGGGCCAACGTCCTGACTTTC.

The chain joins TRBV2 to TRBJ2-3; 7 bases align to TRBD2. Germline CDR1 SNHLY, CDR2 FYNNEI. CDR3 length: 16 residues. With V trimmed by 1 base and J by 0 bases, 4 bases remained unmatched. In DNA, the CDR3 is TGTGCCAGCAGTGAAGGGACTAGTTCTAGCACAGATACGCAGTATTTT. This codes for CASSEGTSSSTDTQYF.

The CDR3, as DNA: TGTGCCAGCAGTGAACGGACTTATCAGCCCCAGCATTTT. It translates to CASSERTYQPQHF. This sequence joins TRBV6-1 and TRBJ1-5; D unresolved. V was clipped by 2 bases and J by 5 bases, with 7 bases between them. The CDR3 extends over 13 amino acids. CDR1 MNHNS and CDR2 SASEGT come from the germline V gene.

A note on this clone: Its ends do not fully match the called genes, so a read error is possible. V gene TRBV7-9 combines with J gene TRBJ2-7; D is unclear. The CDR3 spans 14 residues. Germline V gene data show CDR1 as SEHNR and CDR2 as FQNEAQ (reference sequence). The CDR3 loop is CSSSSPGWPYEQYF. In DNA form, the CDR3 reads TGTTCCAGCAGCTCGCCCGGGTGGCCCTACGAGCAGTACTTC.

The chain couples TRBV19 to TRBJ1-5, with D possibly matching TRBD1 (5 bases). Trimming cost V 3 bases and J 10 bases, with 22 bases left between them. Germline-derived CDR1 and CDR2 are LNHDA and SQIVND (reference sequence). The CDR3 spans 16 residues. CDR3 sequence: CASSIEGQGAISPQHF. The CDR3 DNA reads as TGTGCCAGTAGTATCGAAGGGCAGGGCGCAATCAGCCCCCAGCATTTT.

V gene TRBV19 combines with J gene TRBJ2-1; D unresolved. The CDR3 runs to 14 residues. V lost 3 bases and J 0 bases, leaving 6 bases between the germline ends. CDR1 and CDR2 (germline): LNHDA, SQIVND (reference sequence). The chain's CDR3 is CASSIVSSYNEQFF. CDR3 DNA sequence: TGTGCCAGTAGTATCGTGAGCTCCTACAATGAGCAGTTCTTC.

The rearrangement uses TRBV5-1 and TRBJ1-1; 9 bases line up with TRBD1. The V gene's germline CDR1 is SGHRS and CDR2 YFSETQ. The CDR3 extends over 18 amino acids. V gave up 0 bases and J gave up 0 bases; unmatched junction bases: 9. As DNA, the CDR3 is TGCGCCAGCAGCTTGGAATTAGGGACAGGGAGACTGAACACTGAAGCTTTCTTT. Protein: CASSLELGTGRLNTEAFF. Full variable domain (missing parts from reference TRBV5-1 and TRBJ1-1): KAGVTQTPRYLIKTRGQQVTLSCSPISGHRSVSWYQQTPGQGLQFLFEYFSETQRNKGNFPGRFSGRQFSNSRSEMNVSTLELGDSALYLCASSLELGTGRLNTEAFFGQGTRLTVV.

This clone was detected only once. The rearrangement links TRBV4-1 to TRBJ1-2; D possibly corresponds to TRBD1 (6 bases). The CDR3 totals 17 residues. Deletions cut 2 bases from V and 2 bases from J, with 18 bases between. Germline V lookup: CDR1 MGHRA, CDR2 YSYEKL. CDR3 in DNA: TGCGCCAGCAGCCAACGGGACACCCTCTCCGGGAACTATGGCTACACCTTC. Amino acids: CASSQRDTLSGNYGYTF.

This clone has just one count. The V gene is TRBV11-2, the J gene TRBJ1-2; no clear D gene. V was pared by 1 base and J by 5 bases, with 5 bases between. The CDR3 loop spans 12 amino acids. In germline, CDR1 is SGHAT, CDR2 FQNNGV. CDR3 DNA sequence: TGTGCCAGCAGCTTAGGGGCTTATGGCTACACCTTC. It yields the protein CASSLGAYGYTF.

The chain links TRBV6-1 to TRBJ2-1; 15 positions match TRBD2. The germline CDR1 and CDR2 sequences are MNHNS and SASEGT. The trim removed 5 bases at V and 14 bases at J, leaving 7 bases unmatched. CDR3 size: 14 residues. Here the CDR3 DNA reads TGTGCCAGCAGTATTGGGACTAGCGGGGGGCTGGAGTTCTTC. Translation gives CASSIGTSGGLEFF.

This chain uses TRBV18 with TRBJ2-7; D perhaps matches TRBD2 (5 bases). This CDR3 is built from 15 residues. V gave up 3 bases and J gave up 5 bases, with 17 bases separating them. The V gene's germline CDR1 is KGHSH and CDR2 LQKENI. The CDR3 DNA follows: TGTGCCAGCTCACCGAAGTCGGCTAGCAGCGACGAGCAGTACTTC. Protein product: CASSPKSASSDEQYF.

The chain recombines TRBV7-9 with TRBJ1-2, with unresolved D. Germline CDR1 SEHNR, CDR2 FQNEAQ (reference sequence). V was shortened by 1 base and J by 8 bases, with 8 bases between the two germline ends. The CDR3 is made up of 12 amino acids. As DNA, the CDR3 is TGTGCCAGCAGCTTAGAATTGGGCGGCTACACCTTC. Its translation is CASSLELGGYTF.

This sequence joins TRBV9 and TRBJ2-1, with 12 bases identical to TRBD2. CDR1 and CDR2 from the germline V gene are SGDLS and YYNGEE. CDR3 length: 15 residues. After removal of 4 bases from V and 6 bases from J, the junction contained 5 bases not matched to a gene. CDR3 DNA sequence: TGTGCCAGCAGCTCTAGCGGGGGGGCCCTCAATGAGCAGTTCTTC. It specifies CASSSSGGALNEQFF.

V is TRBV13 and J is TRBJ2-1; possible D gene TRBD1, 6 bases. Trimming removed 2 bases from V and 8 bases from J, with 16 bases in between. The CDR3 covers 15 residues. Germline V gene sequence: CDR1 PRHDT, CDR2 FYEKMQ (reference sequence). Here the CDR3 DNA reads TGTGCCAGCAGCTTAATAGGGACAAGAAGCGATGAGCAGTTCTTC. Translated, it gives CASSLIGTRSDEQFF.

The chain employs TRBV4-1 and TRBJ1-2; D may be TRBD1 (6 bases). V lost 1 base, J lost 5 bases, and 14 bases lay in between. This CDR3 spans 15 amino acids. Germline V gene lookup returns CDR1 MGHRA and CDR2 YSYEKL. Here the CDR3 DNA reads TGCGCCAGCAGCCAAGCAAGTCAGGGACAATATGGCTACACCTTC. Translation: CASSQASQGQYGYTF.

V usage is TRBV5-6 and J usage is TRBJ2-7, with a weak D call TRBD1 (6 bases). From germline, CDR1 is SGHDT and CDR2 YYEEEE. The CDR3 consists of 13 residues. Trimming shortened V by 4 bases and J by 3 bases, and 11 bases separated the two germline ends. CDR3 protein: CASSAGQSYEQYF. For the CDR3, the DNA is TGTGCCAGCAGCGCCGGACAGAGCTACGAGCAGTACTTC.